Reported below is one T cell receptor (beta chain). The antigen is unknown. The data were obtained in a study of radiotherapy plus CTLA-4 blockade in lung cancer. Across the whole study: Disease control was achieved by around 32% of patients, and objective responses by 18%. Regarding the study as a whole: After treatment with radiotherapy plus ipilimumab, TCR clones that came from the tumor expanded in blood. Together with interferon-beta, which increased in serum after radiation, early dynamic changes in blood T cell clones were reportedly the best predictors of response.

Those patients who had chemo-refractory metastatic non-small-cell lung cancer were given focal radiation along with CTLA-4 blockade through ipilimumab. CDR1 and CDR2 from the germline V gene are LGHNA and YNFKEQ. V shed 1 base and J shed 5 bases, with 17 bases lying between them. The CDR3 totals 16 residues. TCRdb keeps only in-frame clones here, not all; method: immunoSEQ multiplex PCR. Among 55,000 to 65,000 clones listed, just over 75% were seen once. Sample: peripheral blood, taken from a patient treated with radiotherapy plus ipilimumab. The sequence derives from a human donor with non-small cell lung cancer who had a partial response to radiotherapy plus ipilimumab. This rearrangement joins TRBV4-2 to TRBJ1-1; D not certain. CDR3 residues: CASSQVQAGGKTEAFF. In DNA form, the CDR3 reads TGTGCCAGCAGCCAAGTCCAGGCCGGAGGGAAGACTGAAGCTTTCTTT.